This passage covers 28 T cell receptor beta chains from one sample sequenced in a study of cytomegalovirus exposure and HLA in healthy donors. 60 Vbeta and 13 Jbeta primers were used in PCR. This table comes from immunoSEQ multiplex PCR, and its TCRdb copy is limited to in-frame clones, with some not included. The sample consists of about 150,000 clones, about a tenth of them appearing once. Sample: PBMCs. The receptors were gathered from a male donor in good health and CMV-seronegative.

This clone was seen a handful of times. This chain connects TRBV9 to TRBJ1-5; D unresolved. CDR1 is SGDLS and CDR2 is YYNGEE in the germline V gene. The germline V and J ends were trimmed by 0 bases and 5 bases, with 12 bases remaining between them. The CDR3 loop spans 15 amino acids. In DNA, the CDR3 is TGTGCCAGCAGCGTAGATTTGGACTCACATCAGCCCCAGCATTTT. Its translation: CASSVDLDSHQPQHF.

In its sample, this clone was seen a few times. J is TRBJ2-7 and V is TRBV27; D possibly corresponds to TRBD1 (5 bases). The CDR3 has 13 residues. Germline V gene lookup returns CDR1 MNHEY and CDR2 SMNVEV (reference sequence). Between the trimmed V and J ends, which lost 1 base and 5 bases, there was a span of 9 bases. CDR3: CASSLWQGHEQYF. In DNA, the CDR3 is TGTGCCAGCAGTTTATGGCAGGGCCACGAGCAGTACTTC.

This chain's CDR3 is CASSLYSGGVQETQYF. The CDR3 DNA sequence: TGCGCCAGCAGCTTGTACAGCGGGGGGGTACAAGAGACCCAGTACTTC. The V gene is TRBV5-1, the J gene TRBJ2-5, with TRBD2 matching over 10 bases. The germline V gene encodes CDR1 SGHRS and CDR2 YFSETQ. Trimming removed 1 base from V and 2 bases from J; junction bases left unmatched: 5. The length of the CDR3 is 16 residues.

This clone turned up a few times. The chain links TRBV7-2 to TRBJ2-5; maybe TRBD2 (6 bases). Germline CDR1 is SGHTA and CDR2 is FQGNSA. V lost 5 bases, J lost 5 bases, and 12 bases lay in between. The CDR3 has 13 residues. The CDR3 protein is CASSTRRGETQYF. CDR3 DNA: TGTGCCAGCAGCACCCGCCGGGGGGAGACCCAGTACTTC.

The chain has TRBV19 and TRBJ1-2; D gene unclear. Trimming removed 7 bases at V and 3 bases at J, with 24 bases between. Germline assignment: CDR1 LNHDA and CDR2 SQIVND (reference sequence). There are 17 residues in the CDR3. The CDR3 protein is CASTRTPPRGQDYGYTF. The CDR3 DNA sequence: TGTGCCAGTACCCGTACCCCCCCACGTGGGCAGGACTATGGCTACACCTTC.

The chain is built from TRBV28 and TRBJ1-2; no clear D. The germline V and J ends were trimmed by 5 bases and 3 bases, with 10 bases remaining between them. In germline, CDR1 is MDHEN, CDR2 SYDVKM. This CDR3 contains 13 residues. The CDR3, as DNA: TGTGCCAGCAGTCCTCGACTAGACTATGGCTACACCTTC. Protein sequence: CASSPRLDYGYTF.

The J gene is TRBJ2-7, the V gene TRBV21-1; TRBD2 is the table's D call, not checked against the DNA. TRBV21-1 is marked as a pseudogene. The CDR3 spans 22 residues. CDR3: CASSKGKRPRTQRLAGRYEQYF. CDR3 coding DNA: TGTGCCAGCAGCAAGGGAAAGAGACCGAGAACCCAACGACTAGCGGGTCGCTACGAGCAGTACTTC.

There are a few counts of this clone. V gene TRBV27 combines with J gene TRBJ1-2; D is uncertain. Looked up from germline, CDR1 is MNHEY and CDR2 is SMNVEV (reference sequence). The length of the CDR3 is 13 residues. Trimming cost V 6 bases and J 8 bases, with 16 bases left between them. The CDR3 loop is CASRSPDTEGYTF. The CDR3 DNA is TGTGCCAGCAGGTCTCCCGACACGGAAGGCTACACCTTC.

This clone occurred a few times. This chain links TRBV29-1 with TRBJ2-7; 11 bases are a match to TRBD1. CDR1 is SQVTM and CDR2 is ANQGSEA in the germline V gene. This CDR3 region has 12 residues. V was pared by 6 bases and J by 5 bases, with 3 bases of the junction left unmatched. The chain's CDR3 is CSVGQGADEQYF. The CDR3 bases are TGCAGCGTCGGACAGGGGGCCGACGAGCAGTACTTC.

Comment on this clone: Within the sample, other DNA sequences also encode this same CDR3. The CDR3 reads CASSLGGAGEKLFF. Written as DNA, the CDR3 is TGTGCCAGCAGCTTAGGGGGCGCAGGGGAAAAACTGTTTTTT. The chain is built from TRBV6-5 and TRBJ1-4; 7 bases map to TRBD1. Per the germline V gene, CDR1 is MNHEY and CDR2 is SVGAGI. The CDR3 covers 14 residues. The V gene end was trimmed by 6 bases and the J gene end by 8 bases; junction bases not matched to a gene: 9.

This clone was counted between two and nine times. The V call is TRBV6-5, the J call TRBJ1-1; D might be TRBD1 (5 bases). Germline values: CDR1 MNHEY, CDR2 SVGAGI. CDR3 length equals 12 residues. V gave up 0 bases and J gave up 10 bases, with 9 bases separating them. CDR3 amino acids: CASSYSGDRAFF. DNA for the CDR3: TGTGCCAGCAGTTACTCAGGGGATCGAGCTTTCTTT.

Here the CDR3 DNA reads TGTGCCAGTACTAAAATAACAGGGACACGGAACACTGAAGCTTTCTTT. Amino acids: CASTKITGTRNTEAFF. V gene TRBV19 combines with J gene TRBJ1-1; D might be TRBD1 (6 bases). The CDR3 sequence is 16 residues long. CDR1 is LNHDA, CDR2 SQIVND, per germline (reference sequence). V shed 7 bases and J shed 1 base, with 19 bases lying between them.

This clone was seen a handful of times. This chain uses TRBV10-3 with TRBJ2-1, with a weak D call TRBD1 (6 bases). Germline-derived CDR1 and CDR2 are ENHRY and SYGVKD. This CDR3 comprises 15 residues. V lost 3 bases to trimming and J lost 6 bases, with 15 bases between them. The CDR3 loop reads CAISEGGWSGNEQFF. For the CDR3, the DNA is TGTGCCATCAGTGAAGGGGGTTGGTCCGGCAATGAGCAGTTCTTC.

This clone occurred a few times. This chain connects TRBV4-3 to TRBJ2-5; possible D gene TRBD1, 5 bases. The CDR3 sequence is 15 residues long. The V and J ends lost 5 bases and 3 bases respectively, with 16 bases between them. Germline values: CDR1 LGHNA, CDR2 YSLEER. The CDR3 loop reads CASSESGADEETQYF. CDR3 in DNA: TGCGCCAGCAGCGAAAGTGGGGCAGATGAAGAGACCCAGTACTTC.

This clone has only a few counts. The chain joins TRBV2 to TRBJ1-2, with no clear D. The CDR3 has 12 amino acids. Trimming took off 7 bases at V and 8 bases at J, with 14 bases between the two ends. The germline V gene encodes CDR1 SNHLY and CDR2 FYNNEI. This chain's CDR3 is CASTLQQGGYTF. The CDR3 nucleotides are TGTGCCAGCACTCTACAGCAAGGCGGCTACACCTTC.

J is TRBJ1-2 and V is TRBV28; no reliable D call. The CDR3 is 13 amino acids. Trimming took off 10 bases at V and 2 bases at J, with 14 bases between the two ends. In germline, CDR1 is MDHEN, CDR2 SYDVKM. The chain's CDR3 is CATGFLQNYGYTF. CDR3 nucleotide sequence: TGTGCCACGGGGTTCCTACAAAACTATGGCTACACCTTC.

The chain uses TRBV7-9 and TRBJ2-7, with D hard to call. CDR1 is SEHNR and CDR2 is FQNEAQ in the germline V gene (reference sequence). V was clipped by 1 base and J by 2 bases, with 3 bases between them. The CDR3 contains 12 residues. This chain's CDR3 is CASSLDTYEQYF. The CDR3 DNA follows: TGTGCCAGCAGCTTAGACACCTACGAGCAGTACTTC.

The chain links TRBV6-6 to TRBJ2-7; D possibly corresponds to TRBD2 (6 bases). The CDR3 has 14 amino acids. V was cut by 2 bases and J by 6 bases, with 14 bases left in between. Germline CDR1 and CDR2: MNHNY and SVGAGI (reference sequence). DNA of the CDR3: TGTGCCAGCAGTTACCAGACTAGTATCGGCGAGCAGTACTTC. Translating it yields CASSYQTSIGEQYF.

This clone was detected only a few times. The gene calls are TRBV6-5 and TRBJ2-4; D is ambiguous. Germline CDR1 MNHEY, CDR2 SVGAGI. The V gene lost 5 bases and the J gene lost 0 bases, with 11 bases spanning the gap. There are 15 residues in the CDR3. The CDR3 loop reads CASSLTALAKNIQYF. The CDR3 DNA reads as TGTGCCAGCAGTCTGACTGCCTTAGCCAAAAACATTCAGTACTTC.

This clone occurred a few times. The V call is TRBV28, the J call TRBJ1-1; D not certain. Trimming took off 3 bases at V and 8 bases at J, with 10 bases between the two ends. CDR3 length equals 12 residues. Germline CDR1 and CDR2: MDHEN and SYDVKM. The DNA for the CDR3 is TGTGCCAGCAGTTTCCGCCGCGGAGAAGCTTTCTTT. Its protein product is CASSFRRGEAFF.

The genes are TRBV19 and TRBJ2-5; tentatively, D is TRBD1 (6 bases). Trimming took 5 bases from V and 5 from J, leaving 15 bases between them. In germline, CDR1 is LNHDA, CDR2 SQIVND (reference sequence). The CDR3 is 14 residues long. The CDR3 loop is CASSPWTEDETQYF. The CDR3 DNA reads TGTGCCAGTAGTCCTTGGACAGAGGACGAGACCCAGTACTTC. The whole variable domain, remainder taken from reference TRBV19 and TRBJ2-5, is DGGITQSPKYLFRKEGQNVTLSCEQNLNHDAMYWYRQDPGQGLRLIYYSQIVNDFQKGDIAEGYSVSREKKESFPLTVTSAQKNPTAFYLCASSPWTEDETQYFGPGTRLLVL.

This CDR3 is CASSEIRAVGQPQHF. The DNA of the CDR3 is TGTGCCAGCAGTGAAATCAGGGCTGTGGGTCAGCCCCAGCATTTT. This sequence joins TRBV2 and TRBJ1-5, with D possibly TRBD1 on 5 matching bases. V lost 2 bases and J lost 6, with 14 bases in between. Germline values: CDR1 SNHLY, CDR2 FYNNEI. The CDR3 consists of 15 residues.

This clone has only a few counts. The V and J genes are TRBV4-2 and TRBJ2-5, with 9 nucleotides matching TRBD2. The CDR3 length is 15 residues. Germline CDR1 reads LGHNA; CDR2 reads YNFKEQ. Losses at the gene ends were 2 bases for V and 5 bases for J; bases not matched to a gene: 6. DNA for the CDR3: TGTGCCAGCAGCCAAACTTTAGCGGGAGTTGAGACCCAGTACTTC. It specifies CASSQTLAGVETQYF.

The rearrangement joins TRBV10-3 to TRBJ1-2; a weak D match, TRBD1 (5 bases). Trimming cost V 0 bases and J 7 bases, with 15 bases left between them. The CDR3 is 15 residues long. Germline assignment: CDR1 ENHRY and CDR2 SYGVKD. DNA for the CDR3: TGTGCCATCAGTGAGTCGAACGCAGGGCTGGGTGGCTACACCTTC. It is translated as CAISESNAGLGGYTF.

The V call is TRBV19, the J call TRBJ2-3; 10 bases line up with TRBD1. The J segment lost 0 bases and the V segment lost 5 bases, leaving 5 bases of the junction unmatched. Germline assignment: CDR1 LNHDA and CDR2 SQIVND (reference sequence). CDR3 length equals 16 residues. The DNA of the CDR3 is TGTGCCAGTAGTTTTGGGACAGGGGCTAGCACAGATACGCAGTATTTT. It specifies CASSFGTGASTDTQYF.

The chain carries TRBV6-5 and TRBJ2-1; weak D call: TRBD1 (6 bases). The CDR3 length is 16 residues. V lost 2 bases to trimming and J lost 8 bases, with 19 bases between them. CDR1 is MNHEY and CDR2 is SVGAGI in the germline V gene. The CDR3 DNA reads TGTGCCAGCAGTTACCGACAGGACGGTCCGCTCGATGAGCAGTTCTTC. Protein: CASSYRQDGPLDEQFF.

The chain is built from TRBV30 and TRBJ1-3; TRBD1 is a possible D gene (5 bases). V shed 2 bases and J shed 0 bases, with 17 bases lying between them. The CDR3 contains 17 residues. Germline CDR1 reads GTSNPN; CDR2 reads SVGIG (reference sequence). CDR3 amino acids: CAWSTPGLLSSGNTIYF. The DNA for the CDR3 is TGTGCCTGGAGTACACCGGGACTTCTGAGCTCTGGAAACACCATATATTTT.

J is TRBJ1-2 and V is TRBV30; D uncertain. From germline, CDR1 is GTSNPN and CDR2 SVGIG (reference sequence). The V end was cut by 0 bases, the J end by 8 bases, with 19 bases between. The CDR3 is made up of 15 amino acids. The CDR3 DNA reads TGTGCCTGGAGTGTAGTCGTGGTGGCCCCCCAGGGCTACACCTTC. Amino acids: CAWSVVVVAPQGYTF. Variable domain in full (rest from reference TRBV30 and TRBJ1-2): SQTIHQWPATLVQPVGSPLSLECTVEGTSNPNLYWYRQAAGRGLQLLFYSVGIGQISSEVPQNLSASRPQDRQFILSSKKLLLSDSGFYLCAWSVVVVAPQGYTFGSGTRLTVV.